The 8 T cell receptor beta chains below were found in one sample sequenced in a study of shared clonotypes between healthy human individuals. Produced via immunoSEQ multiplex PCR; TCRdb's table is partial and in-frame only. The repertoire holds around 690,000 clones, with less than 95% as singletons. What was sequenced was memory CD8+ T cells from PBMCs. Subset specified: CD45RO+ cells pooled with CCR7-negative TemRA cells. The receptors originated from a man between 18 and 35 years old in good health. Some clones in this sample may be carry-over from other donors' samples.

CDR3 in amino acids: CASSVALGDGNTIYF. CDR3 nucleotides: TGTGCCAGCAGCGTAGCGCTCGGAGATGGAAACACCATATATTTT. The chain employs TRBV9 and TRBJ1-3; D remains ambiguous. The CDR3 contains 15 residues. Trimming took off 0 bases at V and 3 bases at J, with 10 bases between the two ends. Germline loops: CDR1 SGDLS, CDR2 YYNGEE.

The V call is TRBV7-2, the J call TRBJ1-1, with 9 bases aligning to TRBD1. Germline V gives CDR1 SGHTA, CDR2 FQGNSA. The length of the CDR3 is 16 residues. V shed 2 bases, J shed 6 bases, and the junction held 10 bases outside the gene matches. The CDR3 DNA follows: TGTGCCAGCAGCTTAAGGGACAGGGCCGTATCACCTGAAGCTTTCTTT. Its protein is CASSLRDRAVSPEAFF.

This chain links TRBV7-9 with TRBJ2-5, with TRBD1 matching over 7 bases. The V gene end was trimmed by 4 bases and the J gene end by 3 bases; junction bases not matched to a gene: 8. CDR3 length equals 15 residues. The germline gives CDR1 SEHNR, CDR2 FQNEAQ (reference sequence). The CDR3 sequence: CASSSRQGSEETQYF. The CDR3 nucleotides read TGTGCCAGCAGCTCCCGACAGGGTTCGGAAGAGACCCAGTACTTC.

This chain's CDR3 is CARTLPGQGYGEQYF. The CDR3 DNA reads TGTGCCCGAACCCTTCCGGGACAGGGTTACGGGGAGCAGTACTTC. This chain joins TRBV30 and TRBJ2-7, with 9 bases identical to TRBD1. CDR3 length equals 15 residues. Trimming cost V 8 bases and J 7 bases; bases outside gene matches: 18. Looked up from germline, CDR1 is GTSNPN and CDR2 is SVGIG (reference sequence).

The rearrangement uses TRBV11-3 and TRBJ2-7; D is ambiguous. Trimming took 10 bases from V and 2 from J, leaving 6 bases between them. The CDR3 runs to 10 residues. CDR1 is SGHNT, CDR2 YENEEA, per germline. The CDR3: CANGPYEQYF. The CDR3 DNA sequence: TGTGCCAACGGCCCCTACGAGCAGTACTTC.

This clone was seen just once. The chain combines TRBV28 with TRBJ2-7, with D unresolved. V lost 5 bases and J lost 6, with 26 bases in between. The CDR3 runs 17 residues. CDR1 MDHEN and CDR2 SYDVKM come from the germline V gene. CDR3 residues: CASSPPRPRLVWGEQYF. The CDR3 DNA reads TGTGCCAGCAGTCCCCCCCGGCCCAGGCTTGTCTGGGGCGAGCAGTACTTC.

The rearrangement links TRBV10-3 to TRBJ2-7; 7 nucleotides line up with TRBD2. CDR1 is ENHRY, CDR2 SYGVKD, per germline. The CDR3 extends over 15 amino acids. V trimming: 7 bases; J trimming: 5 bases; junction bases outside the gene matches: 14. The CDR3 region is CAITEGGISHHEQYF. Here the CDR3 DNA reads TGTGCCATCACCGAGGGAGGGATTTCACACCACGAGCAGTACTTC.

This rearrangement joins TRBV10-3 to TRBJ2-7; TRBD1 aligns across 8 bases. The CDR3 is made up of 13 amino acids. With 10 bases clipped from V and 6 bases from J, the junction kept 11 bases outside the gene matches. Germline V CDR1 and CDR2: ENHRY, SYGVKD. The CDR3 bases are TGTGCCACCCAGGGACAGGTGCCGGGCGAGCAGTACTTC. Translation gives CATQGQVPGEQYF.